These 16 T cell receptor beta chains share one sample of origin, sequenced in a study of long-term antiretroviral therapy in people with HIV. The run of the v3.0 immunoSEQ assay was at survey level. Profiled with immunoSEQ multiplex PCR; TCRdb holds only in-frame clones, not every one. This table holds about 18,000 clones, around 73% found once. Sequenced here: unsorted PBMCs, sampled 0.3 years after starting antiretroviral therapy. These receptors were collected from a woman aged 45-59 years with HIV.

V and J are TRBV2 and TRBJ1-5, with 7 bases lining up with TRBD1. The J segment lost 2 bases and the V segment lost 2 bases, leaving 3 bases of the junction unmatched. This CDR3 region has 15 residues. Germline CDR1 and CDR2: SNHLY and FYNNEI. This CDR3 is CASSEKGARNQPQHF. The CDR3 bases are TGTGCCAGCAGTGAAAAGGGGGCGCGCAATCAGCCCCAGCATTTT. The full variable domain, its missing parts supplied by reference TRBV2 and TRBJ1-5, is EPEVTQTPSHQVTQMGQEVILRCVPISNHLYFYWYRQILGQKVEFLVSFYNNEISEKSEIFDDQFSVERPDGSNFTLKIRSTKLEDSAMYFCASSEKGARNQPQHFGDGTRLSIL.

The CDR3 sequence: CASSQGVPGQYNSPLHF. CDR3 DNA sequence: TGCGCCAGCAGCCAAGGGGTACCGGGACAGTATAATTCACCCCTCCACTTT. The chain links TRBV4-1 to TRBJ1-6, with 7 nucleotides matching TRBD1. Germline V gene data show CDR1 as MGHRA and CDR2 as YSYEKL. The J segment lost 4 bases and the V segment lost 1 base, leaving 7 bases of the junction unmatched. The CDR3 is made up of 17 amino acids.

The rearrangement uses TRBV5-1 and TRBJ1-1; no clear D gene. Germline V gives CDR1 SGHRS, CDR2 YFSETQ. This CDR3 is 14 amino acids long. V gave up 1 base and J gave up 4 bases, with 11 bases separating them. CDR3 sequence reads: CASSLSLRSTEAFF. In DNA, the CDR3 is TGCGCCAGCAGCTTGAGTCTCCGGAGCACTGAAGCTTTCTTT. The complete variable domain, with remaining parts taken from reference TRBV5-1 and TRBJ1-1, reads KAGVTQTPRYLIKTRGQQVTLSCSPISGHRSVSWYQQTPGQGLQFLFEYFSETQRNKGNFPGRFSGRQFSNSRSEMNVSTLELGDSALYLCASSLSLRSTEAFFGQGTRLTVV.

The chain links TRBV30 to TRBJ2-1; 11 bases match TRBD1. Germline CDR1 and CDR2: GTSNPN and SVGIG (reference sequence). V lost 2 bases to trimming and J lost 2 bases; unmatched junction nucleotides: 2. CDR3 length equals 15 residues. In nucleotides, the CDR3 is TGTGCCTGGAGTCAGGGACAGGGGGCCTACAATGAGCAGTTCTTC. It specifies CAWSQGQGAYNEQFF.

Only one count was recorded for this clone. The chain recombines TRBV7-8 with TRBJ2-5, with D possibly being TRBD2 (5 bases). The CDR3 sequence is 12 residues long. CDR1 is SGHVS, CDR2 FQNEAQ, per germline. V was pared by 5 bases and J by 5 bases, with 9 bases between. CDR3 in DNA: TGTGCCAGCAGCCCTTGGGAGGAGACCCAGTACTTC. It encodes CASSPWEETQYF.

The rearrangement uses TRBV7-9 and TRBJ1-6, with D possibly TRBD1 on 6 matching bases. The CDR3 extends over 18 amino acids. V was clipped by 5 bases and J by 9 bases, with 26 bases between them. The V gene's germline CDR1 is SEHNR and CDR2 FQNEAQ (reference sequence). The CDR3 nucleotides are TGTGCCAGCAGCCTCCGGATGGGGACCCAGGGGACTGGTTCACCCCTCCACTTT. This codes for CASSLRMGTQGTGSPLHF.

This rearrangement joins TRBV7-9 to TRBJ2-2; a possible D gene is TRBD2 (6 bases). The germline V gene has CDR1 SEHNR and CDR2 FQNEAQ (reference sequence). The V gene lost 1 base and the J gene lost 4 bases, with 7 bases spanning the gap. The CDR3 runs 14 residues. CDR3 DNA: TGTGCCAGCAGCTTAGACGGGGGCACCGGGGAGCTGTTTTTT. It is translated as CASSLDGGTGELFF. The entire variable domain, with the rest obtained from reference TRBV7-9 and TRBJ2-2, is as follows: DTGVSQNPRHKITKRGQNVTFRCDPISEHNRLYWYRQTLGQGPEFLTYFQNEAQLEKSRLLSDRFSAERPKGSFSTLEIQRTEQGDSAMYLCASSLDGGTGELFFGEGSRLTVL.

The rearrangement uses TRBV7-8 and TRBJ1-1; 7 positions match TRBD1. Per germline, CDR1 SGHVS and CDR2 FQNEAQ. CDR3 length: 13 amino acids. With 5 bases clipped from V and 3 bases from J, the junction kept 3 bases outside the gene matches. The CDR3, as DNA: TGTGCCAGCAGCATCGACAGGGACACTGAAGCTTTCTTT. Its protein is CASSIDRDTEAFF.

This rearrangement joins TRBV29-1 to TRBJ2-1; TRBD1 is a possible D gene (6 bases). Trimming left V 3 bases short and J 4 bases short, with 19 bases between. Per the germline V gene, CDR1 is SQVTM and CDR2 is ANQGSEA. The CDR3 contains 16 residues. CDR3 region: CSVDDRAGASYNEQFF. The CDR3 DNA sequence: TGCAGCGTTGATGATAGGGCAGGGGCATCTTACAATGAGCAGTTCTTC.

J is TRBJ2-7 and V is TRBV5-1; the D gene is possibly TRBD2 (6 bases). There are 19 residues in the CDR3. V was shortened by 0 bases and J by 4 bases, with 26 bases between the two germline ends. Germline-derived CDR1 and CDR2 are SGHRS and YFSETQ. The CDR3 protein is CASSLGFHSAGLPGYEQYF. The DNA of the CDR3 is TGCGCCAGCAGCTTGGGGTTCCACAGTGCGGGGCTCCCTGGGTACGAGCAGTACTTC.

The table lists this clone with a few counts. The gene calls are TRBV27 and TRBJ1-2; a weak D match, TRBD1 (6 bases). This CDR3 has 14 residues. The V and J ends lost 8 bases and 7 bases respectively, with 20 bases between them. Per germline, CDR1 MNHEY and CDR2 SMNVEV (reference sequence). The chain's CDR3 is CASLSRGKSGGYTF. The CDR3 DNA reads as TGTGCCAGCCTAAGCAGGGGCAAAAGTGGTGGCTACACCTTC.

The CDR3 DNA is TGTGCCAGCAGCCGGCCCCTCGGGACGGGGGAGCCGGAGACCCAGTACTTC. It translates to CASSRPLGTGEPETQYF. This chain connects TRBV25-1 to TRBJ2-5; maybe TRBD2 (6 bases). The germline gives CDR1 MGHDK, CDR2 SYGVNS. V lost 6 bases, J lost 5 bases, and 25 bases lay in between. The CDR3 length is 17 residues.

The gene calls are TRBV7-9 and TRBJ2-5; 7 bases fit TRBD1. The CDR3 totals 16 residues. The V gene end was trimmed by 4 bases and the J gene end by 3 bases; junction bases not matched to a gene: 11. Germline V gene sequence: CDR1 SEHNR, CDR2 FQNEAQ (reference sequence). The CDR3 DNA sequence: TGTGCCAGCAGCTCACCCTCCGGGACAGACGAAGAGACCCAGTACTTC. Its protein is CASSSPSGTDEETQYF.

This clone appeared a few times. This chain uses TRBV5-6 with TRBJ2-7, with D uncertain. Trimming pared 4 bases from V and 7 bases from J, leaving 12 bases between. Germline V gives CDR1 SGHDT, CDR2 YYEEEE. The length of the CDR3 is 12 residues. CDR3 sequence: CASSPLGKEQYV. The CDR3 nucleotides are TGTGCCAGCAGCCCCCTTGGGAAAGAGCAGTACGTC.

The gene calls are TRBV10-2 and TRBJ2-3, with 10 bases identical to TRBD2. There are 16 residues in the CDR3. With 2 bases clipped from V and 5 bases from J, the junction kept 7 bases outside the gene matches. In germline, CDR1 is WSHSY, CDR2 SAAADI. This CDR3 reads CASSEITSGDQDTQYF. The CDR3 region has the DNA TGCGCCAGCAGTGAGATTACTAGCGGGGATCAAGATACGCAGTATTTT.

V gene TRBV5-1 combines with J gene TRBJ2-3, with no clear D. The V end lost 5 bases, the J end lost 5 bases, and 12 bases lay between the germline ends. The length of the CDR3 is 13 residues. Germline assignment: CDR1 SGHRS and CDR2 YFSETQ. The chain's CDR3 is CASRDPTQDTQYF. CDR3 in DNA: TGCGCCAGCAGGGACCCTACCCAAGATACGCAGTATTTT.